This T cell receptor (beta chain) appears in the sequencing data of a study of blood T cell repertoires in COVID-19. Study-wide background: The study drew acute and convalescent COVID-19 samples from the United States, Italy and Spain.

The CDR3 loop spans 13 amino acids. The germline V gene encodes CDR1 WNHNN and CDR2 SYGVQD (reference sequence). V was pared by 3 bases and J by 5 bases, with 10 bases between. Data came from immunoSEQ multiplex PCR; TCRdb stores just in-frame clones and leaves some out. The table has over 95,000 clones, around 84% seen once. The chain carries TRBV10-1 and TRBJ1-1; the D is unclear. The origin of this receptor is a woman in her forties with acute or convalescent COVID-19. Specimen: peripheral blood. The CDR3 reads CASSDRSGTEAFF. As DNA, the CDR3 is TGCGCCAGCAGTGACAGGTCGGGAACTGAAGCTTTCTTT.